This T cell receptor (beta chain) was captured in a study of T-cell memory formation after mild COVID-19. Turning to the study itself: Clustering of TCRs was largely donor specific.

Germline-derived CDR1 and CDR2 are SQVTM and ANQGSEA. V shed 7 bases and J shed 2 bases, with 12 bases lying between them. The CDR3 has 13 amino acids. Findings and caveats of the study: CM and EM subsets held most contracting CD4+ clones; EMRA held CD8+ ones. What remained unconfirmed was the SARS-CoV-2 specificity of second-wave clones peaking on day 37.

The sample holds many counts of this clonotype. The antigen remains undetermined. Constant-segment primers and 5'RACE yielded cDNA libraries for TCR alpha and TCR beta, each carrying sample barcodes and UMIs. TCRdb re-called the 5' RACE reads with MiXCR, one entry per CDR3 protein. This sample has under 40,000 distinct CDR3 sequences, with approximately 7.7% found just once. The sample consisted of PBMCs or a T cell subset sorted from them (not recorded which). J is TRBJ1-5 and V is TRBV29-1; D not resolved. This sequence originates from a man aged 18 to 29 who had mild COVID-19 (a few samples of this study predate the infection). Cell type and time point are not known. The CDR3 DNA reads as TGCAGCGCCGGGGAGCTCCGCAATCAGCCCCAGCATTTT. Translation: CSAGELRNQPQHF. The whole variable domain, remainder taken from reference TRBV29-1 and TRBJ1-5, is SAVISQKPSRDICQRGTSLTIQCQVDSQVTMMFWYRQQPGQSLTLIATANQGSEATYESGFVIDKFPISRPNLTFSTLTVSNMSPEDSSIYLCSAGELRNQPQHFGDGTRLSIL.